The table lists the clone carrying this T cell receptor beta chain with a few counts. What it recognizes is unknown. The isolated RNA, all of it, was reverse transcribed, so expressed TCRB transcripts were what got sequenced. Here immunoSEQ multiplex PCR was the method, and the copy in TCRdb shows in-frame clones only, minus some. Here the sample spans around 180,000 clones, 10% to 15% being singletons. The source of the sample is a study of beta chain features in type 1 diabetes. Study context: Sorted cells numbering some 110,000,000 were examined across all samples.

Germline CDR1 SGHTA, CDR2 FQGNSA. V was cut by 2 bases and J by 5 bases, with 12 bases left in between. The CDR3 has 14 residues. Findings and caveats of the study: TCRB rearrangement may or may not be influenced by HLA type; here this remained unresolved.

The clonotype comes from a woman under 30 in good health. The chain has TRBV7-2 and TRBJ2-5, with D hard to call. Sample: central memory CD4+ T cells from blood. The CDR3 region has the DNA TGTGCCAGCAGCTTAAATGCTGGCAAGGAGACCCAGTACTTC. Its protein product is CASSLNAGKETQYF.